The source of this T cell receptor (beta chain) is a study of T cell responses to AZD1222 COVID-19 vaccine. Profiling relied on immunoSEQ multiplex PCR, and the TCRdb table lists in-frame clones only, not all of them. The sample holds 150,000 to 170,000 clones, about 85% seen once. The specimen comprised peripheral blood, sampled on day 0 of AZD1222 vaccination. This clonotype was sampled from an adult in good health.

The CDR3 bases are TGTGCCAGCAGCCCCCCTTTCAGCTACGAGCAGTACTTC. Translation: CASSPPFSYEQYF. V gene TRBV13 combines with J gene TRBJ2-7; no reliable D call. Trimming took 5 bases from V and 3 from J, leaving 11 bases between them. Germline V gene data show CDR1 as PRHDT and CDR2 as FYEKMQ (reference sequence). This CDR3 is 13 amino acids long.